The 16 T cell receptor beta chains given below trace back to one sample, sequenced in a study of tumor-infiltrating lymphocytes in primary liver carcinoma. Production of TCR beta cDNA used roughly 0.55 ug total RNA together with a constant-region primer. ARM-PCR, slightly modified, supplied the TCR beta libraries through three nested multiplex PCR rounds. TRBV1-TRBV30 forward primers paired with a C-beta reverse primer were used in the first two PCR rounds, which ran roughly 9 cycles each. MiXCR, run by TCRdb on the multiplex PCR reads, gives a single entry per CDR3 protein. This table has roughly 53,000 distinct CDR3 sequences, 70% to 75% appearing once. Without any cell sorting, about 19-32 mg of bulk tissue yielded co-extracted RNA and DNA. Sequencing input: liver tumor tissue from sampling region 2. Indicated subset: tumor region T2, inferior pole. The receptors derive from a man aged 35 to 55 with primary liver carcinoma and hepatitis B virus infection.

Of note for this clonotype: Germline is not matched at one junction end, which may reflect a read error. The rearrangement uses TRBV6-6 and TRBJ2-2, with D possibly being TRBD2 (6 bases). There are 14 residues in the CDR3. CDR1 MNHNY and CDR2 SVGAGI come from the germline V gene (reference sequence). The CDR3 DNA is TGTGCCAGCAACCTCGATCTAGCGTCCGGGGACCTGTTTTTT. It encodes CASNLDLASGDLFF.

The J gene is TRBJ2-3, the V gene TRBV6-2 or TRBV6-3; D remains ambiguous. The V gene lost 8 bases and the J gene lost 2 bases, with 14 bases spanning the gap. CDR3 length equals 14 residues. The germline gives CDR1 MNHEY, CDR2 SVGEGT. This CDR3 is CASGERASTDTQYF. As DNA, the CDR3 is TGTGCCAGCGGTGAGAGAGCGTCCACAGATACGCAGTATTTT.

As for this clonotype: A junction end diverges from the germline sequence, so it may reflect a read error. The genes are TRBV6-1 and TRBJ2-6; 9 bases are shared with TRBD1. Per germline, CDR1 MNHNS and CDR2 SASEGT. The CDR3 covers 16 residues. DNA of the CDR3: TGTGCCAGCAGTCCGGGACAGGGATCCGGGGCCAATGTCCCGACTTTC. It translates to CASSPGQGSGANVPTF.

In regard to this clonotype: At one boundary the junction diverges from the germline segment, which might be a read error. The chain links TRBV11-2 to TRBJ2-3; 8 bases are a match to TRBD1. This CDR3 has 15 residues. Germline CDR1 SGHAT, CDR2 FQNNGV. CDR3 sequence: CAGSERDRHTDAQYF. The CDR3, as DNA: TGTGCCGGCAGCGAACGGGACAGGCACACAGATGCACAGTATTTT.

About this clonotype: A much larger clone differs by one base, so this may be a read error. The V call is TRBV24-1, the J call TRBJ2-1; 11 nucleotides match TRBD2. Trimming cost V 3 bases and J 8 bases; bases outside gene matches: 8. The germline V gene encodes CDR1 KGHDR and CDR2 SFDVKD. CDR3 length equals 16 residues. CDR3 coding DNA: TGTGCCACCAGTGATATTAGCGGGAGGGTCGTTGATGAGCAGTTCTTC. Its protein is CATSDISGRVVDEQFF.

Note on this clonotype: The junction differs from germline at one of its ends, possibly a read error. V usage is TRBV11-2 and J usage is TRBJ1-3; D ambiguous. The germline gives CDR1 SGHAT, CDR2 FQNNGV. This CDR3 contains 16 residues. Here the CDR3 DNA reads TGTGCCAGTAGTTTAGAACTAGACTACTCTGGAAACACCATTTATTTT. As protein: CASSLELDYSGNTIYF.

This clonotype has at least ten counts. The rearrangement joins TRBV28 to TRBJ2-7; D might be TRBD1 (6 bases). This CDR3 has 13 residues. Looked up from germline, CDR1 is MDHEN and CDR2 is SYDVKM. The V and J ends lost 6 bases and 5 bases respectively, with 14 bases between them. The CDR3: CASSPARGHEQYF. The DNA of the CDR3 is TGTGCCAGCAGCCCTGCCAGGGGCCACGAGCAGTACTTC.

Concerning this clonotype itself: The conserved final phenylalanine or tryptophan is absent from the CDR3, which likely points to a read error. V usage is TRBV11-1 and J usage is TRBJ2-1, with 8 bases fitting TRBD2. This CDR3 comprises 17 residues. Germline lookup yields CDR1 SGHAT and CDR2 FQDESV (reference sequence). This CDR3 is CANSLGLVGEVDNEQFL. CDR3 sequence (DNA): TGTGCCAACAGCCTGGGACTAGTGGGAGAAGTTGACAATGAGCAGTTCTTG.

This clonotype appeared many times. The genes are TRBV7-9 and TRBJ2-5, with D perhaps TRBD1 (5 bases). The germline V gene encodes CDR1 SEHNR and CDR2 FQNEAQ (reference sequence). Deletions cut 1 base from V and 5 bases from J, with 17 bases between. CDR3 length equals 16 residues. The CDR3 sequence is CASSLGMAGSLETQYF. The DNA of the CDR3 is TGTGCCAGCAGCTTAGGAATGGCAGGGTCGCTGGAGACCCAGTACTTC.

CDR3 amino acids: CASSYSSTSVRGGRFF. Written as DNA, the CDR3 is TGTGCCAGCAGCTACTCATCGACTAGCGTGAGGGGAGGCAGGTTCTTC. V gene TRBV11-2 combines with J gene TRBJ2-1, with TRBD2 matching over 8 bases. V lost 4 bases to trimming and J lost 15 bases; unmatched junction nucleotides: 20. The V gene's germline CDR1 is SGHAT and CDR2 FQNNGV. The CDR3 sequence is 16 residues long.

This clonotype was recorded at least ten times. J is TRBJ2-7 and V is TRBV7-9; 9 bases map to TRBD1. Germline lookup yields CDR1 SEHNR and CDR2 FQNEAQ (reference sequence). The CDR3 has 14 residues. V lost 1 base to trimming and J lost 3 bases; unmatched junction nucleotides: 1. This CDR3 reads CASSLEGQGYEQYF. The DNA of the CDR3 is TGTGCCAGCAGCTTAGAGGGACAGGGCTACGAGCAGTACTTC.

The V call is TRBV7-2, the J call TRBJ1-1, with D possibly TRBD1 on 5 matching bases. The CDR3 consists of 16 residues. Germline V gene data show CDR1 as SGHTA and CDR2 as FQGNSA. Between the trimmed V and J ends, which lost 5 bases and 0 bases, there was a span of 16 bases. In DNA, the CDR3 is TGTGCCAGCAGCCTCCAGGGTCGTCCCTTGAACACTGAAGCTTTCTTT. This sequence encodes CASSLQGRPLNTEAFF.

The V gene is TRBV29-1, the J gene TRBJ2-2; a weak D match, TRBD1 (6 bases). This CDR3 has 13 residues. CDR1 and CDR2 from the germline V gene are SQVTM and ANQGSEA. CDR3 region: CSVRGGNTGELFF. In nucleotides, the CDR3 is TGCAGTGTGAGAGGGGGGAACACCGGGGAGCTGTTTTTT.

As concerns this clonotype: Because it lacks the conserved phenylalanine or tryptophan at the end, this CDR3 is likely a read error. The chain combines TRBV6-5 with TRBJ1-6; unclear D gene. There are 14 residues in the CDR3. Trimming took 0 bases from V and 7 from J, leaving 7 bases between them. Germline CDR1 and CDR2: MNHEY and SVGAGI. CDR3 loop: CASSYSKVNSPLHL. The CDR3, as DNA: TGTGCCAGCAGTTACTCGAAGGTGAATTCACCCCTCCACTTA.

This chain uses TRBV6-6 with TRBJ2-7; a possible D gene is TRBD2 (5 bases). V was clipped by 8 bases and J by 4 bases, with 12 bases between them. The CDR3 contains 12 residues. CDR1 is MNHNY and CDR2 is SVGAGI in the germline V gene (reference sequence). CDR3 protein: CASGGGCYEQYF. CDR3 DNA: TGTGCCAGCGGTGGCGGGTGTTACGAGCAGTACTTC.

As regards this clonotype: At one end the junction does not follow the germline gene, possibly because of a read error. The J gene is TRBJ1-5, the V gene TRBV12-3 or TRBV12-4; D remains unclear. This CDR3 has 11 residues. In DNA, the CDR3 is TGCGTCAGCAGTTTAGATCAGCCCCAGCATTTT. This codes for CVSSLDQPQHF.